This record covers a single T cell receptor (beta chain). Antigen specificity is unknown. This sample was included in a study of OX40 agonist ivuxolimab in advanced cancers. The wider study: Patients got intravenous ivuxolimab at 0.01 to 10 mg/kg every 2 weeks.

Sequencing was performed with immunoSEQ multiplex PCR; in TCRdb, only in-frame clones are kept and a portion is missing. The sample includes 45,000 to 70,000 clones, 88% of them seen just once. Whole-study findings and limits: On average, CD8+ T cells had more expanded clones than CD4+. Both CD4+ and CD8+ T cell populations in blood had undergone clonal expansion by week 6 at 0.1 to 3.0 mg/kg.

Germline assignment: CDR1 LNHDA and CDR2 SQIVND (reference sequence). The CDR3 loop spans 13 amino acids. V dropped 9 bases and J dropped 5 bases, with 16 bases sitting between them. The clonotype originates from an adult with an advanced solid tumor such as melanoma, head and neck, liver or kidney cancer. V is TRBV19 and J is TRBJ2-5; D is perhaps TRBD1 or TRBD2 (6 bases each). The sequencing used CD4+ or CD8+ T cells sorted from blood, collected in a trial of the OX40 agonist ivuxolimab. Here the CDR3 DNA reads TGTGCCAGCCGGACAGTTGGAGGGGAGACCCAGTACTTC. Its translation is CASRTVGGETQYF.